The 3 T cell receptor beta chains below come from one sample, sequenced in a study of shared clonotypes between healthy human individuals. The repertoire was sequenced with immunoSEQ multiplex PCR; TCRdb's copy has only in-frame clones and lacks some. The sample consists of about 990,000 clones, 70% to 80% of them appearing once. The sequenced sample consisted of memory CD4+ T cells from PBMCs. Subset specified: CD45RA-negative fraction. These receptors were collected from a man aged 18 to 35 in good health. Some clones in this sample may be carry-over from other donors' samples.

The V and J genes are TRBV28 and TRBJ1-2; D ambiguous. Trimming took 5 bases from V and 6 from J, leaving 16 bases between them. The germline V gene encodes CDR1 MDHEN and CDR2 SYDVKM. The length of the CDR3 is 14 residues. The CDR3 loop is CASSTRMDPDGYTF. In DNA, the CDR3 is TGTGCCAGCAGTACCCGGATGGACCCCGATGGCTACACCTTC.

A few counts support this clone. CDR3 residues: CASSIRGLSYEQYF. The CDR3 DNA reads TGTGCCAGTAGTATTAGGGGCCTCTCCTACGAGCAGTACTTC. The V gene is TRBV19, the J gene TRBJ2-7, with a possible D match to TRBD1 (5 bases). V dropped 3 bases and J dropped 0 bases, with 9 bases sitting between them. This CDR3 region has 14 residues. Germline loops: CDR1 LNHDA, CDR2 SQIVND (reference sequence).

The chain has TRBV7-2 and TRBJ2-5; TRBD2 might be the D (5 bases). CDR3 length: 14 residues. CDR1 SGHTA and CDR2 FQGNSA come from the germline V gene. Trimming shortened V by 1 base and J by 4 bases, and 10 bases separated the two germline ends. CDR3 sequence reads: CASSLVSGRETQYF. CDR3 sequence (DNA): TGTGCCAGCAGCTTAGTCTCGGGGAGAGAGACCCAGTACTTC.